What follows are 15 T cell receptor beta chains derived from one specimen sequenced in a study of blood T cell repertoires in COVID-19. Libraries were prepared by immunoSEQ multiplex PCR; TCRdb keeps only in-frame clonotypes and omits some of them. The data show under 200,000 clones, roughly 91% seen once. Sequencing used peripheral blood. Source of these receptors: a man aged 18 to 30 with COVID-19, enrolled during active disease.

This rearrangement joins TRBV5-1 to TRBJ2-7; D perhaps matches TRBD2 (5 bases). From germline, CDR1 is SGHRS and CDR2 YFSETQ. This CDR3 spans 14 amino acids. V lost 3 bases, J lost 3 bases, and 13 bases lay in between. CDR3 DNA sequence: TGCGCCAGCAGCTCGGACTTCTCCCTCTACGAGCAGTACTTC. Its translation: CASSSDFSLYEQYF.

Details on this clone: Other DNA sequences within the sample encode an identical CDR3. V is TRBV19 and J is TRBJ2-3; TRBD2 might be the D (5 bases). This CDR3 has 14 residues. Germline V gene data show CDR1 as LNHDA and CDR2 as SQIVND (reference sequence). The V and J ends lost 1 base and 3 bases respectively, with 8 bases between them. CDR3 sequence: CASSIAPGTDTQYF. The CDR3 coding sequence is TGTGCCAGTAGTATAGCGCCGGGGACAGATACGCAGTATTTT.

The chain combines TRBV2 with TRBJ2-7; D perhaps matches TRBD1 (6 bases). This CDR3 is built from 16 residues. Looked up from germline, CDR1 is SNHLY and CDR2 is FYNNEI. Trimming cost V 6 bases and J 1 base, with 19 bases left between them. The CDR3 here is CASSPAVQGPSYEQYF. The DNA of the CDR3 is TGTGCCAGCAGCCCGGCGGTGCAGGGGCCTTCCTACGAGCAGTACTTC.

This clone was observed once. The chain links TRBV27 to TRBJ2-7, with 11 bases matching TRBD2. Germline values: CDR1 MNHEY, CDR2 SMNVEV (reference sequence). V dropped 5 bases and J dropped 5; count of bases not matched to a gene: 11. This CDR3 comprises 16 residues. DNA of the CDR3: TGTGCCAGCAGTCTGTCGACTAGCGGGATATTCCACGAGCAGTACTTC. Encoded protein: CASSLSTSGIFHEQYF.

This clone occurred a few times. The J gene is TRBJ2-1, the V gene TRBV18; 9 bases fit TRBD1. This CDR3 is built from 13 residues. The ends lost 8 bases at V and 1 base at J; junction bases unmatched: 0. Germline values: CDR1 KGHSH, CDR2 LQKENI. The CDR3 region has the DNA TGTGCCAGCGGACAGGGGTCCTACAATGAGCAGTTCTTC. Translation gives CASGQGSYNEQFF.

The chain is built from TRBV19 and TRBJ2-7; no firm D call. CDR3 length: 12 residues. Germline V gives CDR1 LNHDA, CDR2 SQIVND (reference sequence). The V end was cut by 3 bases, the J end by 5 bases, with 8 bases between. The CDR3: CASSMRRDEQYF. The CDR3 DNA is TGTGCCAGTAGTATGCGTCGGGACGAGCAGTACTTC.

The V and J genes are TRBV10-1 and TRBJ1-3, with D unclear. CDR1 is WNHNN and CDR2 is SYGVQD in the germline V gene (reference sequence). The V and J ends lost 10 bases and 3 bases respectively, with 22 bases between them. The CDR3 extends over 16 amino acids. The CDR3 is CATSLGPGGIGNTIYF. The CDR3 DNA reads as TGCGCCACCTCCCTAGGACCCGGAGGTATTGGAAACACCATATATTTT.

V usage is TRBV4-1 and J usage is TRBJ2-3; 7 nucleotides match TRBD2. V was clipped by 0 bases and J by 1 base; unmatched bases: 4. The CDR3 spans 16 residues. From germline, CDR1 is MGHRA and CDR2 YSYEKL. The CDR3 loop is CASSQDWAGGTDTQYF. CDR3 DNA sequence: TGCGCCAGCAGCCAAGACTGGGCGGGAGGCACAGATACGCAGTATTTT.

In this sample, this clone turned up once. The CDR3 coding sequence is TGTGCCAGCAGCCCGGGGGGTTACAGTCTATCCCAGTACTTC. It encodes CASSPGGYSLSQYF. V usage is TRBV5-6 and J usage is TRBJ2-7, with TRBD2 matching over 7 bases. This CDR3 spans 14 amino acids. The germline CDR1 and CDR2 sequences are SGHDT and YYEEEE. Germline trimming cut 4 bases from V and 10 bases from J; bases unmatched to any gene: 14.

This chain links TRBV9 with TRBJ1-2, with TRBD1 matching over 9 bases. V shed 3 bases, J shed 0 bases, and the junction held 6 bases outside the gene matches. From germline, CDR1 is SGDLS and CDR2 YYNGEE. CDR3 size: 16 residues. Here the CDR3 reads CASSAARQGANYGYTF. DNA of the CDR3: TGTGCCAGCAGCGCCGCTAGACAGGGGGCTAACTATGGCTACACCTTC.

The rearrangement uses TRBV11-3 and TRBJ2-7, with D unclear. Deletions cut 0 bases from V and 3 bases from J, with 12 bases between. This CDR3 contains 15 residues. Germline loops: CDR1 SGHNT, CDR2 YENEEA. CDR3 sequence reads: CASSLDSSPGYEQYF. CDR3 coding DNA: TGTGCCAGCAGCTTAGATTCAAGCCCGGGCTACGAGCAGTACTTC.

The rearrangement joins TRBV5-1 to TRBJ2-7, with TRBD2 matching 12 bases. The CDR3 totals 16 residues. Trimming at V came to 4 bases and at J to 0 bases, leaving 5 bases not matched to a gene. Per the germline V gene, CDR1 is SGHRS and CDR2 is YFSETQ. The CDR3 protein is CASSPETSGGSYEQYF. As DNA, the CDR3 is TGCGCCAGCAGCCCTGAGACTAGCGGGGGCTCCTACGAGCAGTACTTC.

This clone appeared once. This sequence joins TRBV5-1 and TRBJ2-5, with D perhaps TRBD2 (6 bases). This CDR3 comprises 14 residues. V was shortened by 6 bases and J by 1 base, with 13 bases between the two germline ends. Germline V gene data show CDR1 as SGHRS and CDR2 as YFSETQ. The CDR3, as DNA: TGCGCCAGCACCGACGGAGGGGCCCAAGAGACCCAGTACTTC. The encoded protein is CASTDGGAQETQYF.

The V and J genes are TRBV7-9 and TRBJ1-1; D unclear. The CDR3 length is 12 residues. Trimming shortened V by 3 bases and J by 7 bases, and 9 bases separated the two germline ends. Germline-derived CDR1 and CDR2 are SEHNR and FQNEAQ (reference sequence). This chain's CDR3 is CASSFVPGEAFF. Written as DNA, the CDR3 is TGTGCCAGCAGCTTTGTCCCCGGTGAAGCTTTCTTT.

This clone was recorded once. The rearrangement uses TRBV7-2 and TRBJ2-1; no firm D call. The CDR3 sequence is 12 residues long. With 7 bases removed from V and 3 bases from J, the gap between germline ends came to 7 bases. Germline V gives CDR1 SGHTA, CDR2 FQGNSA. CDR3 in amino acids: CASTEHYNEQFF. CDR3 bases: TGTGCCAGCACCGAGCACTACAATGAGCAGTTCTTC.